This T cell receptor (beta chain) is from a study of shared T cell receptors in the human thymus. Losses at the gene ends were 6 bases for V and 1 base for J; bases not matched to a gene: 2. Germline V gives CDR1 SEHNR, CDR2 FQNEAQ (reference sequence). The CDR3 extends over 14 amino acids. Repertoires were generated with immunoSEQ multiplex PCR, while TCRdb's copy carries only in-frame clones and drops some. The table records hundreds of thousands of clones, 80% to 90% of them present only once. This sample was also put to use in a study of human thymus T cells. That paper notes: It was healthy Finnish infants having corrective surgery for congenital heart defects who were the donors. Thymic samples were excised during corrective heart operations. Among thymic and blood repertoires, usage of V and J genes appeared biased. There were highly overlapping thymic repertoires among unrelated individuals, as related research reported.

The sequencing input was thymocytes. The gene calls are TRBV7-9 and TRBJ1-1, with 10 positions matching TRBD1. This TCR derives from a boy under three years old with a congenital heart defect. For the CDR3, the DNA is TGTGCCAGCAGGGGGACAGGGGAGAACACTGAAGCTTTCTTT. Amino acids: CASRGTGENTEAFF.